Presented here are 30 T cell receptor beta chains from one specimen sequenced in a study of blood T cell repertoires in COVID-19. Only in-frame clones appear in the TCRdb table, and some are missing; sequencing was by immunoSEQ multiplex PCR. The table includes approximately 40,000 clones, 85% to 95% detected once. Source material: peripheral blood. The receptors here all came from a human donor in a cohort sampled during active COVID-19.

The rearrangement links TRBV3-1 (or the pseudogene TRBV3-2) to TRBJ2-7, with a tentative D call TRBD1 (5 bases). The ends were cut back, 1 base at V and 3 bases at J, with 10 bases in the middle. CDR1 LGHDT and CDR2 YNNKEL come from the germline V gene (reference sequence). This CDR3 region has 14 residues. The CDR3 region is CASSQAGNLYEQYF. For the CDR3, the DNA is TGTGCCAGCAGCCAAGCAGGGAATCTCTACGAGCAGTACTTC.

The genes are TRBV19 and TRBJ1-2, with TRBD1 matching 7 bases. This CDR3 has 14 residues. Trimming took 2 bases from V and 9 from J; bases not matched to a gene: 9. Germline loops: CDR1 LNHDA, CDR2 SQIVND (reference sequence). The CDR3 region has the DNA TGTGCCAGTAGTATAACCCAGGGGGGTCATCGCTACACCTTC. Protein product: CASSITQGGHRYTF. The variable domain in full, completed from reference TRBV19 and TRBJ1-2, reads DGGITQSPKYLFRKEGQNVTLSCEQNLNHDAMYWYRQDPGQGLRLIYYSQIVNDFQKGDIAEGYSVSREKKESFPLTVTSAQKNPTAFYLCASSITQGGHRYTFGSGTRLTVV.

In its sample, this clone was seen a few times. The rearrangement uses TRBV21-1 and TRBJ1-2; the table's D call, TRBD1, has no DNA check behind it. TRBV21-1 is a pseudogene. The CDR3 runs 15 residues. The chain's CDR3 is CASSMRQGLDYGYTF. The DNA for the CDR3 is TGTGCCAGCAGCATGAGACAGGGACTCGACTATGGCTACACCTTC.

V usage is TRBV5-1 and J usage is TRBJ2-7; 8 bases are a match to TRBD1. The CDR3 has 18 amino acids. Germline values: CDR1 SGHRS, CDR2 YFSETQ. The V gene end was trimmed by 0 bases and the J gene end by 1 base; junction bases not matched to a gene: 12. The chain's CDR3 is CASSLAGTGELLSYEQYF. CDR3 in DNA: TGCGCCAGCAGCTTGGCGGGGACAGGAGAACTTCTTTCCTACGAGCAGTACTTC. Full variable domain (remainder filled in from reference TRBV5-1 and TRBJ2-7): KAGVTQTPRYLIKTRGQQVTLSCSPISGHRSVSWYQQTPGQGLQFLFEYFSETQRNKGNFPGRFSGRQFSNSRSEMNVSTLELGDSALYLCASSLAGTGELLSYEQYFGPGTRLTVT.

This clone turned up a few times. The chain recombines TRBV5-1 with TRBJ2-7; 10 bases line up with TRBD2. The V segment lost 5 bases and the J segment 4 bases; nucleotides outside the gene matches: 9. The germline V gene encodes CDR1 SGHRS and CDR2 YFSETQ. CDR3 length: 15 residues. The CDR3 reads CASSPTSGTSYEQYF. CDR3 nucleotide sequence: TGCGCCAGCAGTCCCACTAGCGGGACCTCATACGAGCAGTACTTC.

V is TRBV6-5 and J is TRBJ2-3; 9 bases line up with TRBD2. Germline CDR1 is MNHEY and CDR2 is SVGAGI. The CDR3 spans 16 residues. Trimming at V came to 0 bases and at J to 5 bases, leaving 6 bases not matched to a gene. The CDR3 DNA reads as TGTGCCAGCAGTTACTCTTCGCGGACTAGCGTAGATACGCAGTATTTT. This translates into CASSYSSRTSVDTQYF.

The chain is built from TRBV9 and TRBJ1-4; D is unclear. CDR3 length: 15 amino acids. Germline lookup yields CDR1 SGDLS and CDR2 YYNGEE. V was cut by 4 bases and J by 5 bases, with 15 bases left in between. The CDR3: CASSPHAGENEKLFF. The CDR3 region has the DNA TGTGCCAGCAGCCCTCATGCGGGAGAAAATGAAAAACTGTTTTTT.

This clone has only one observation. This chain joins TRBV29-1 and TRBJ2-7; 7 bases line up with TRBD1. This CDR3 is built from 13 residues. CDR1 is SQVTM and CDR2 is ANQGSEA in the germline V gene. Trimming at V came to 8 bases and at J to 2 bases, leaving 9 bases not matched to a gene. The CDR3 DNA follows: TGCAGCTTCCGAACAGGGGACACCTACGAGCAGTACTTC. Its protein product is CSFRTGDTYEQYF.

V usage is TRBV19 and J usage is TRBJ2-7, with 7 bases lining up with TRBD1. V trimming: 2 bases; J trimming: 2 bases; junction bases outside the gene matches: 12. CDR3 length equals 17 residues. Germline CDR1 and CDR2: LNHDA and SQIVND (reference sequence). This CDR3 is CASSITVVGQGAYEQYF. The CDR3 DNA sequence: TGTGCCAGTAGTATAACGGTTGTCGGGCAGGGGGCCTACGAGCAGTACTTC.

V gene TRBV5-4 combines with J gene TRBJ2-1; 8 positions agree with TRBD1. V dropped 6 bases and J dropped 4; count of bases not matched to a gene: 6. Germline values: CDR1 SGHNT, CDR2 YYREEE (reference sequence). The CDR3 covers 14 residues. As DNA, the CDR3 is TGTGCCAGCAACGGACAGGGCGCATACAATGAGCAGTTCTTC. This translates into CASNGQGAYNEQFF.

This clone was picked up a small number of times. The J gene is TRBJ1-1, the V gene TRBV9; D gene uncertain. The V gene's germline CDR1 is SGDLS and CDR2 YYNGEE. V gave up 4 bases and J gave up 11 bases, with 24 bases separating them. CDR3 length: 15 residues. The CDR3 spells CASSPHPGVSAKAFF. The CDR3, as DNA: TGTGCCAGCAGCCCCCACCCCGGGGTCAGTGCAAAGGCTTTCTTT.

In DNA form, the CDR3 reads TGTGCCACCAGCAGATCGGGGACAGGGAAGGGGAGCAATCAGCCCCAGCATTTT. Protein: CATSRSGTGKGSNQPQHF. This chain connects TRBV15 to TRBJ1-5; 9 bases match TRBD1. The CDR3 extends over 18 amino acids. CDR1 LNHNV and CDR2 YYDKDF come from the germline V gene (reference sequence). The V segment lost 2 bases and the J segment 1 base; nucleotides outside the gene matches: 9.

The rearrangement links TRBV4-3 to TRBJ1-4; no reliable D call. Germline values: CDR1 LGHNA, CDR2 YSLEER. V was clipped by 0 bases and J by 5 bases, with 13 bases between them. The CDR3 runs 16 residues. The CDR3 protein is CASSQDLGRRNEKLFF. In DNA form, the CDR3 reads TGCGCCAGCAGCCAAGATCTGGGGAGGCGGAATGAAAAACTGTTTTTT.

The chain recombines TRBV30 with TRBJ1-3; D unresolved. The germline V and J ends were trimmed by 1 base and 4 bases, with 14 bases remaining between them. The CDR3 consists of 15 residues. The germline CDR1 and CDR2 sequences are GTSNPN and SVGIG (reference sequence). The CDR3 region has the DNA TGTGCCTGGAGTGCGGGGTTAAACTCGGGAAACACCATATATTTT. This translates into CAWSAGLNSGNTIYF.

This chain uses TRBV6-5 with TRBJ1-1; TRBD1 agrees at 7 bases. Losses at the gene ends were 5 bases for V and 11 bases for J; bases not matched to a gene: 14. The CDR3 is 14 residues long. The germline V gene has CDR1 MNHEY and CDR2 SVGAGI. Here the CDR3 reads CASSTGTAGERAFF. DNA of the CDR3: TGTGCCAGCAGTACAGGGACAGCCGGCGAGAGGGCTTTCTTT.

The chain links TRBV19 to TRBJ1-1; 7 nucleotides line up with TRBD1. This CDR3 is built from 14 residues. Trimming cost V 5 bases and J 4 bases; bases outside gene matches: 7. Germline V gives CDR1 LNHDA, CDR2 SQIVND (reference sequence). As DNA, the CDR3 is TGTGCCAGTAGTCTCCAGAGACAGGGCACTGAAGCTTTCTTT. Residues: CASSLQRQGTEAFF. The full variable domain, rest sourced from reference TRBV19 and TRBJ1-1, is DGGITQSPKYLFRKEGQNVTLSCEQNLNHDAMYWYRQDPGQGLRLIYYSQIVNDFQKGDIAEGYSVSREKKESFPLTVTSAQKNPTAFYLCASSLQRQGTEAFFGQGTRLTVV.

This chain connects TRBV11-2 to TRBJ1-2; 10 bases are shared with TRBD1. V was pared by 5 bases and J by 4 bases, with 10 bases of the junction left unmatched. The CDR3 extends over 16 amino acids. Germline V gene sequence: CDR1 SGHAT, CDR2 FQNNGV. The CDR3 region has the DNA TGTGCCAGCAGCCCCGACAGGGGGCACCCCTCCTATGGCTACACCTTC. Translation: CASSPDRGHPSYGYTF. Together with reference TRBV11-2 and TRBJ1-2, the CDR3 gives the full variable domain: EAGVAQSPRYKIIEKRQSVAFWCNPISGHATLYWYQQILGQGPKLLIQFQNNGVVDDSQLPKDRFSAERLKGVDSTLKIQPAKLEDSAVYLCASSPDRGHPSYGYTFGSGTRLTVV.

This chain joins TRBV6-2 or TRBV6-3 and TRBJ1-1, with no clear D. V lost 4 bases and J 0 bases, leaving 6 bases between the germline ends. The germline V gene encodes CDR1 MNHEY and CDR2 SVGEGT. The CDR3 is made up of 13 amino acids. As DNA, the CDR3 is TGTGCCAGCAGTTCCATAGTGAACACTGAAGCTTTCTTT. This sequence encodes CASSSIVNTEAFF.

V gene TRBV5-1 combines with J gene TRBJ1-2, with no clear D. The V end lost 4 bases, the J end lost 4 bases, and 14 bases lay between the germline ends. Germline V lookup: CDR1 SGHRS, CDR2 YFSETQ. This CDR3 is 14 amino acids long. This CDR3 reads CASSEFQRGYGYTF. The CDR3 DNA reads TGCGCCAGCAGCGAATTCCAACGCGGCTATGGCTACACCTTC.

This clone was found once. CDR3 residues: CASSLGRVNYGYTF. In DNA, the CDR3 is TGTGCCAGTAGCCTCGGGAGGGTAAACTATGGCTACACCTTC. The gene calls are TRBV19 and TRBJ1-2, with D hard to call. The V end was cut by 6 bases, the J end by 2 bases, with 13 bases between. There are 14 residues in the CDR3. Germline values: CDR1 LNHDA, CDR2 SQIVND (reference sequence). The whole variable domain, filled in from reference TRBV19 and TRBJ1-2, reads DGGITQSPKYLFRKEGQNVTLSCEQNLNHDAMYWYRQDPGQGLRLIYYSQIVNDFQKGDIAEGYSVSREKKESFPLTVTSAQKNPTAFYLCASSLGRVNYGYTFGSGTRLTVV.

V usage is TRBV9 and J usage is TRBJ2-5; TRBD2 matches 8 bases. V shed 0 bases and J 1 base; nucleotides not matched to a gene: 8. The CDR3 contains 17 residues. CDR1 and CDR2 from the germline V gene are SGDLS and YYNGEE. CDR3 sequence (DNA): TGTGCCAGCAGCGTAGATTTCGGGGGGGCCCGCCAAGAGACCCAGTACTTC. Translation: CASSVDFGGARQETQYF.

This rearrangement joins TRBV6-5 to TRBJ2-7; tentative D call: TRBD2 (6 bases). CDR3 size: 12 residues. CDR1 MNHEY and CDR2 SVGAGI come from the germline V gene. V gave up 6 bases and J gave up 5 bases, with 11 bases separating them. The CDR3 sequence is CASRSGEDEQYF. CDR3 bases: TGTGCCAGCAGGTCCGGGGAGGACGAGCAGTACTTC.

This chain connects TRBV7-8 to TRBJ1-5; 8 bases match TRBD1. CDR3 size: 15 residues. V was pared by 5 bases and J by 5 bases, with 8 bases of the junction left unmatched. CDR1 is SGHVS, CDR2 FQNEAQ, per germline. The CDR3 DNA follows: TGTGCCAGCAGCAAAGGACAGGGTCGCGATCAGCCCCAGCATTTT. Residues: CASSKGQGRDQPQHF.

The chain is built from TRBV10-1 and TRBJ2-1; weak D call: TRBD2 (7 bases). The length of the CDR3 is 17 residues. V was shortened by 0 bases and J by 4 bases, with 16 bases between the two germline ends. Looked up from germline, CDR1 is WNHNN and CDR2 is SYGVQD (reference sequence). In DNA form, the CDR3 reads TGCGCCAGCAGTGAGTCTATACCGGGGGGCCCATACAATGAGCAGTTCTTC. Translation: CASSESIPGGPYNEQFF.

The chain is built from TRBV11-3 and TRBJ2-1, with 8 bases that match TRBD2. Germline CDR1 reads SGHNT; CDR2 reads YENEEA. V gave up 4 bases and J gave up 8 bases; unmatched junction bases: 13. The CDR3 is made up of 16 amino acids. The CDR3 region is CASSWGGQAGADEQFF. The CDR3 DNA reads as TGTGCCAGCAGCTGGGGGGGACAAGCGGGAGCCGATGAGCAGTTCTTC.

V is TRBV3-1 (or the pseudogene TRBV3-2) and J is TRBJ1-1; the D gene is possibly TRBD1 (5 bases). Germline CDR1 is LGHDT and CDR2 is YNNKEL (reference sequence). The CDR3 is 14 residues long. The V end lost 4 bases, the J end lost 3 bases, and 12 bases lay between the germline ends. The CDR3: CASSLGTSYTEAFF. CDR3 sequence (DNA): TGTGCCAGCAGCCTCGGGACTTCCTACACTGAAGCTTTCTTT.

The chain carries TRBV9 and TRBJ2-1; D uncertain. V lost 3 bases and J 5 bases, leaving 6 bases between the germline ends. The CDR3 totals 12 residues. Germline-derived CDR1 and CDR2 are SGDLS and YYNGEE. The CDR3 region is CASSDSNNEQFF. The CDR3 DNA sequence: TGTGCCAGCAGCGATTCTAACAATGAGCAGTTCTTC.

The CDR3 reads CASSAGTWSSYNEQFF. Written as DNA, the CDR3 is TGTGCCAGCAGCGCCGGGACTTGGAGCTCCTACAATGAGCAGTTCTTC. The rearrangement joins TRBV5-4 to TRBJ2-1; possible D gene TRBD2, 6 bases. Germline lookup yields CDR1 SGHNT and CDR2 YYREEE (reference sequence). Trimming stripped 4 bases from V and 0 bases from J, with 14 bases between. There are 16 residues in the CDR3.

This sequence joins TRBV14 and TRBJ1-1, with D possibly TRBD1 on 5 matching bases. V was pared by 3 bases and J by 1 base, with 12 bases between. Germline loops: CDR1 SGHDN, CDR2 FVKESK. The CDR3 extends over 15 amino acids. DNA of the CDR3: TGTGCCAGCAGCCACCCGATAACAGGGAACACTGAAGCTTTCTTT. The encoded protein is CASSHPITGNTEAFF.

The CDR3 DNA reads TGTGCCAGCAGCTTGACTTGGACTAGCGCGGGTGAGCAGTTCTTC. Residues: CASSLTWTSAGEQFF. The chain has TRBV11-3 and TRBJ2-1, with 9 nucleotides matching TRBD2. Germline V gene sequence: CDR1 SGHNT, CDR2 YENEEA. The ends lost 3 bases at V and 9 bases at J; junction bases unmatched: 9. This CDR3 has 15 residues.